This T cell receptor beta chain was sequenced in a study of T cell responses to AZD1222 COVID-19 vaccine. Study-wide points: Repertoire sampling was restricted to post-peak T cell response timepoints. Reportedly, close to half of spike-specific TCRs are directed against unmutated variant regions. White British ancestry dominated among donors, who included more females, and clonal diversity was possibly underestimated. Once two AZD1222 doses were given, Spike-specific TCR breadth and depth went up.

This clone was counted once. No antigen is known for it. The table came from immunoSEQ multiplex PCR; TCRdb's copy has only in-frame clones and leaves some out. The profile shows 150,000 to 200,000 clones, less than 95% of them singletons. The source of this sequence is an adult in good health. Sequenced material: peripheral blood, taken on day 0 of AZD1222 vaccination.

As DNA, the CDR3 is TGCGCCAGCAGTGAGGGGACAGCTTATGGCTACACCTTC. This encodes CASSEGTAYGYTF. The rearrangement uses TRBV10-1 and TRBJ1-2; 7 bases map to TRBD1. This CDR3 has 13 amino acids. V lost 2 bases and J lost 5; bases outside the gene matches: 2. CDR1 is WNHNN, CDR2 SYGVQD, per germline (reference sequence).